A single sample gave rise to the 27 T cell receptor beta chains below, sequenced in a study of early T cells in non-severe SARS-CoV-2 infection. TCRdb fed the 5' RACE reads into MiXCR, producing one record per CDR3 protein. The sample includes 68,000 or so distinct CDR3 sequences, approximately 12% of them seen just once. Sequenced: whole blood. Receptor source: an adult who was a healthcare worker with PCR-confirmed SARS-CoV-2 infection or an uninfected control (not recorded which).

As DNA, the CDR3 is TGTGCCAGCAGTTACAGGGACGGCGAGCAGTACTTC. It translates to CASSYRDGEQYF. The gene calls are TRBV6-2 or TRBV6-3 and TRBJ2-7; either TRBD1 or TRBD2 may fit D (5 bases each). This CDR3 has 12 residues. V was cut by 2 bases and J by 6 bases, with 8 bases left in between. From germline, CDR1 is MNHEY and CDR2 SVGEGT.

This clonotype was seen more than once but under ten times. This rearrangement joins TRBV15 to TRBJ1-1; TRBD1 matches at 8 bases. There are 15 residues in the CDR3. The V gene's germline CDR1 is LNHNV and CDR2 YYDKDF (reference sequence). J was trimmed by 5 bases and V by 0 bases; bases with no gene match: 5. The chain's CDR3 is CATSRDSGGVTEAFF. The CDR3 nucleotides read TGTGCCACCAGCAGAGATTCAGGGGGCGTGACTGAAGCTTTCTTT.

This clonotype was observed a handful of times. V and J are TRBV12-5 and TRBJ2-3; perhaps TRBD1 as D (7 bases). The CDR3 totals 16 residues. Trimming shortened V by 6 bases and J by 2 bases, and 18 bases separated the two germline ends. Germline assignment: CDR1 LGHNT and CDR2 FRNRAP. The CDR3 DNA sequence: TGTGCTAGTGGGCAGGGCAGGGGGACTGCCACAGATACGCAGTATTTT. Translation gives CASGQGRGTATDTQYF.

The V call is TRBV6-6, the J call TRBJ1-6, with D possibly being TRBD1 (6 bases). The ends were cut back, 6 bases at V and 6 bases at J, with 15 bases in the middle. Per the germline V gene, CDR1 is MNHNY and CDR2 is SVGAGI (reference sequence). The CDR3 totals 15 residues. The CDR3 DNA sequence: TGTGCCAGCAGCCCCAGCCAGGGGCGTAATTCACCCCTCCACTTT. Its protein product is CASSPSQGRNSPLHF.

This clonotype was seen only a few times. The CDR3 reads CASSLARGPMNTEAFF. DNA of the CDR3: TGTGCCAGCAGCTTAGCGAGGGGGCCTATGAACACTGAAGCTTTCTTT. This chain uses TRBV7-6 with TRBJ1-1; 7 bases match TRBD1. Looked up from germline, CDR1 is SGHVS and CDR2 is FNYEAQ. This CDR3 is built from 16 residues. Trimming took 0 bases from V and 0 from J; bases not matched to a gene: 4. The full variable domain, rest sourced from reference TRBV7-6 and TRBJ1-1, is GAGVSQSPRYKVTKRGQDVALRCDPISGHVSLYWYRQALGQGPEFLTYFNYEAQQDKSGLPNDRFSAERPEGSISTLTIQRTEQRDSAMYRCASSLARGPMNTEAFFGQGTRLTVV.

This clonotype was detected many times. V gene TRBV27 combines with J gene TRBJ2-1, with 7 nucleotides matching TRBD2. With V trimmed by 9 bases and J by 5 bases, 16 bases remained unmatched. Germline V gene data show CDR1 as MNHEY and CDR2 as SMNVEV (reference sequence). CDR3 length: 16 residues. This CDR3 is CASSNGRGRIHNEQFF. For the CDR3, the DNA is TGTGCCAGTTCGAACGGGCGGGGGAGAATCCACAATGAGCAGTTCTTC.

This clonotype was counted many times. The chain couples TRBV7-6 to TRBJ2-5, with 13 bases matching TRBD2. CDR1 SGHVS and CDR2 FNYEAQ come from the germline V gene. J gave up 5 bases and V 5 bases, and 8 bases lay outside the gene matches. The CDR3 runs 16 residues. The CDR3 region is CASSQTSGGGLETQYF. DNA for the CDR3: TGTGCCAGCAGCCAAACTAGCGGGGGGGGCCTGGAGACCCAGTACTTC.

This clonotype has at least ten counts. The V call is TRBV12-3 or TRBV12-4, the J call TRBJ1-4; maybe TRBD1 (5 bases). V was pared by 3 bases and J by 0 bases, with 8 bases between. The length of the CDR3 is 15 residues. Here the CDR3 reads CASSLIGATNEKLFF. The CDR3 DNA is TGTGCCAGCAGTTTGATAGGGGCAACTAATGAAAAACTGTTTTTT.

The gene calls are TRBV6-2 or TRBV6-3 and TRBJ2-7; no firm D call. Germline assignment: CDR1 MNHEY and CDR2 SVGEGT. Trimming shortened V by 0 bases and J by 7 bases, and 7 bases separated the two germline ends. The CDR3 is 12 amino acids. Here the CDR3 reads CASSYSGLEQYF. CDR3 bases: TGTGCCAGCAGTTACTCTGGGTTAGAGCAGTACTTC.

The rearrangement uses TRBV9 and TRBJ2-7; D gene unclear. Germline assignment: CDR1 SGDLS and CDR2 YYNGEE. The CDR3 is 16 amino acids. V shed 2 bases and J shed 3 bases, with 18 bases lying between them. The CDR3 sequence is CASSVGPVLMDYEQYF. Here the CDR3 DNA reads TGTGCCAGCAGCGTGGGCCCGGTCCTCATGGACTACGAGCAGTACTTC.

The chain uses TRBV3-1 and TRBJ2-7; perhaps D is TRBD1 or TRBD2 (6 bases each). Germline V gene lookup returns CDR1 LGHDT and CDR2 YNNKEL (reference sequence). V shed 0 bases and J shed 6 bases, with 12 bases lying between them. This CDR3 is built from 14 residues. CDR3 coding DNA: TGTGCCAGCAGCCAAGATGGGGGGCCCTTCGAGCAGTACTTC. It yields the protein CASSQDGGPFEQYF.

This clonotype was seen only a few times. The rearrangement links TRBV29-1 to TRBJ2-7; 11 nucleotides line up with TRBD1. J lost 2 bases, V lost 5 bases, and 5 bases had no gene match. Germline V CDR1 and CDR2: SQVTM, ANQGSEA. CDR3 length equals 14 residues. This chain's CDR3 is CSVLGQGVTYEQYF. CDR3 in DNA: TGCAGCGTTCTGGGACAGGGGGTCACCTACGAGCAGTACTTC.

The chain combines TRBV5-1 with TRBJ1-1; 10 nucleotides align to TRBD1. The CDR3 has 16 amino acids. Germline trimming cut 4 bases from V and 5 bases from J; bases unmatched to any gene: 11. The germline V gene encodes CDR1 SGHRS and CDR2 YFSETQ. The CDR3 loop is CASSPFGTGDETEAFF. The DNA for the CDR3 is TGCGCCAGCAGCCCGTTCGGGACAGGGGACGAAACTGAAGCTTTCTTT.

This clonotype was observed a handful of times. The genes are TRBV19 and TRBJ1-4, with D hard to call. Trimming removed 7 bases from V and 7 bases from J, with 13 bases in between. Per the germline V gene, CDR1 is LNHDA and CDR2 is SQIVND (reference sequence). The CDR3 spans 13 residues. The CDR3 DNA sequence: TGTGCCAGTAACCGGGCTGGCCCTGAAAAACTGTTTTTT. It yields the protein CASNRAGPEKLFF.

The chain combines TRBV27 with TRBJ1-2; D is possibly TRBD1 (5 bases). V lost 6 bases, J lost 5 bases, and 16 bases lay in between. Germline CDR1 MNHEY, CDR2 SMNVEV (reference sequence). The CDR3 contains 14 residues. The CDR3 is CASRPSTELYGYTF. The CDR3 DNA sequence: TGTGCCAGCAGGCCGTCGACAGAATTATATGGCTACACCTTC.

V is TRBV18 and J is TRBJ2-1; 8 bases are shared with TRBD2. The ends lost 5 bases at V and 3 bases at J; junction bases unmatched: 6. Germline CDR1 is KGHSH and CDR2 is LQKENI. There are 15 residues in the CDR3. CDR3 sequence: CASSALAGYYNEQFF. The CDR3 DNA reads as TGTGCCAGCTCAGCGCTAGCGGGCTACTACAATGAGCAGTTCTTC.

In this sample, this clonotype turned up many times. This chain links TRBV6-6 with TRBJ1-1, with TRBD1 matching 9 bases. Germline lookup yields CDR1 MNHNY and CDR2 SVGAGI (reference sequence). The CDR3 covers 18 residues. V was pared by 2 bases and J by 1 base, with 11 bases of the junction left unmatched. The CDR3 region has the DNA TGTGCCAGCAGTTACGCCCGTACCGGGACAGGGAGGAACACTGAAGCTTTCTTT. It codes for CASSYARTGTGRNTEAFF.

Only a few counts were recorded for this clonotype. As DNA, the CDR3 is TGTGCCAGCAGCACCGGGACTAGCGGGGGGGTCGGGACCCAGTACTTC. This translates into CASSTGTSGGVGTQYF. V usage is TRBV12-3 or TRBV12-4 and J usage is TRBJ2-5; 16 nucleotides line up with TRBD2. V gave up 6 bases and J gave up 7 bases; unmatched junction bases: 8. The CDR3 is 16 residues long.

This rearrangement joins TRBV10-3 to TRBJ1-6; 9 bases are shared with TRBD1. Per the germline V gene, CDR1 is ENHRY and CDR2 is SYGVKD. CDR3 length: 16 residues. The ends lost 2 bases at V and 6 bases at J; junction bases unmatched: 5. The CDR3 coding sequence is TGTGCCATCAGTGAGACCCCGACAGGGGGTAATTCACCCCTCCACTTT. As protein: CAISETPTGGNSPLHF.

This clonotype was picked up a small number of times. The chain recombines TRBV30 with TRBJ1-5, with D uncertain. This CDR3 region has 14 residues. Germline V lookup: CDR1 GTSNPN, CDR2 SVGIG (reference sequence). Between the trimmed V and J ends, which lost 1 base and 0 bases, there was a span of 7 bases. The CDR3 here is CAWSGLNSNQPQHF. The CDR3 DNA sequence: TGTGCCTGGAGTGGACTCAATAGCAATCAGCCCCAGCATTTT.

This clonotype has more than one count but fewer than ten. The rearrangement links TRBV6-4 to TRBJ2-2, with a weak D call TRBD1 (5 bases). This CDR3 has 16 amino acids. The germline CDR1 and CDR2 sequences are MRHNA and SNTAGT. V was pared by 0 bases and J by 0 bases, with 8 bases between. The CDR3 loop reads CASSDSAGTNTGELFF. In DNA, the CDR3 is TGTGCCAGCAGTGACTCCGCAGGGACGAACACCGGGGAGCTGTTTTTT.

In this sample, this clonotype turned up many times. This chain connects TRBV13 to TRBJ1-4; D remains unclear. This CDR3 is 13 amino acids long. Trimming cost V 9 bases and J 8 bases, with 16 bases left between them. Germline assignment: CDR1 PRHDT and CDR2 FYEKMQ (reference sequence). In nucleotides, the CDR3 is TGTGCCAGTGGGTTCGGTGGCACCGAAAAACTGTTTTTT. Translation: CASGFGGTEKLFF.

The chain links TRBV6-4 to TRBJ2-3; the match to TRBD1 covers 11 bases. In germline, CDR1 is MRHNA, CDR2 SNTAGT. The CDR3 length is 15 residues. V shed 6 bases and J 5 bases; nucleotides not matched to a gene: 7. This chain's CDR3 is CASSPGTGGGDTQYF. As DNA, the CDR3 is TGTGCCAGCAGCCCCGGGACAGGGGGTGGAGATACGCAGTATTTT.

This chain joins TRBV5-6 and TRBJ2-6, with D possibly being TRBD1 (6 bases). Per the germline V gene, CDR1 is SGHDT and CDR2 is YYEEEE. The CDR3 is made up of 15 amino acids. Trimming left V 5 bases short and J 2 bases short, with 11 bases between. CDR3 bases: TGTGCCAGCAGAGAAACAGGGACTGGGGCCAACGTCCTGACTTTC. Its translation: CASRETGTGANVLTF.

This clonotype came up a few times. DNA for the CDR3: TGTGCCAGCAGCTTAGCGCAAGGGACTAGCGGGAGGCAGTACTTC. Encoded protein: CASSLAQGTSGRQYF. This sequence joins TRBV7-8 and TRBJ2-7; 14 bases agree with TRBD2. Per germline, CDR1 SGHVS and CDR2 FQNEAQ. CDR3 length: 15 residues. Losses at the gene ends were 0 bases for V and 9 bases for J; bases not matched to a gene: 4.

The rearrangement links TRBV5-5 to TRBJ2-2; no definite D call. V was clipped by 1 base and J by 3 bases, with 7 bases between them. The CDR3 loop spans 14 amino acids. Germline V gives CDR1 SGHKS, CDR2 YYEKEE (reference sequence). CDR3 in amino acids: CASSLSDYTGELFF. The CDR3 nucleotides read TGTGCCAGCAGCTTGTCAGACTACACCGGGGAGCTGTTTTTT.

This clonotype was seen at least ten times. J is TRBJ2-2 and V is TRBV20-1; unclear D gene. The ends were cut back, 6 bases at V and 2 bases at J, with 10 bases in the middle. Per germline, CDR1 DFQATT and CDR2 SNEGSKA (reference sequence). The length of the CDR3 is 13 residues. CDR3 nucleotide sequence: TGCAGTGCCGAGACACCCAACACCGGGGAGCTGTTTTTT. It codes for CSAETPNTGELFF.